These 3 T cell receptor beta chains came from one sample sequenced in a study of blood T cell repertoires in COVID-19. Some clones are missing from TCRdb's copy, which holds only in-frame ones; the method was immunoSEQ multiplex PCR. Of fewer than 250,000 clones in the sample, approximately 87% were seen once. The sample taken for sequencing was peripheral blood. The origin of the receptors is a woman in her sixties or seventies with acute or convalescent COVID-19.

The chain joins TRBV6-1 to TRBJ1-1; 7 bases line up with TRBD1. The CDR3 sequence is 14 residues long. Trimming removed 3 bases from V and 1 base from J; junction bases left unmatched: 2. Germline loops: CDR1 MNHNS, CDR2 SASEGT. The CDR3 protein is CASSETGTNTEAFF. The DNA for the CDR3 is TGTGCCAGCAGTGAGACAGGGACGAACACTGAAGCTTTCTTT.

The CDR3 nucleotides are TGTGCCACCAGCAGAGAAGGGGGCACCGGGGAGCTGTTTTTT. Protein sequence: CATSREGGTGELFF. The chain links TRBV15 to TRBJ2-2; D may be TRBD1 (6 bases). CDR3 length equals 14 residues. Germline V gene lookup returns CDR1 LNHNV and CDR2 YYDKDF (reference sequence). Trimming stripped 0 bases from V and 4 bases from J, with 6 bases between.

J is TRBJ1-5 and V is TRBV9; TRBD1 might be the D (5 bases). Trimming removed 3 bases from V and 3 bases from J, with 7 bases in between. CDR3 size: 13 residues. Germline CDR1 is SGDLS and CDR2 is YYNGEE. The CDR3 reads CASSGQPNQPQHF. DNA for the CDR3: TGTGCCAGCAGCGGACAGCCCAATCAGCCCCAGCATTTT.